Listed here are 14 T cell receptor beta chains from one sample, sequenced in a study of control samples from healthy donors and cancer patients. The data were produced by immunoSEQ multiplex PCR, yet TCRdb's version contains in-frame clones alone and is incomplete. The table lists about 190,000 clones. The sample was blood. All receptors derive from a woman aged 25 to 45 in good health.

The J gene is TRBJ1-1, the V gene TRBV2; D is ambiguous. The V end was cut by 7 bases, the J end by 0 bases, with 18 bases between. Per germline, CDR1 SNHLY and CDR2 FYNNEI. This CDR3 has 16 residues. For the CDR3, the DNA is TGTGCCAGCACCATCTGGCGAGGAGCCATGAACACTGAAGCTTTCTTT. Its protein product is CASTIWRGAMNTEAFF.

The rearrangement uses TRBV7-9 and TRBJ2-5; 7 nucleotides align to TRBD1. Losses at the gene ends were 5 bases for V and 4 bases for J; bases not matched to a gene: 13. This CDR3 contains 16 residues. Germline V gene data show CDR1 as SEHNR and CDR2 as FQNEAQ (reference sequence). This CDR3 is CASSQGDRVKGETQYF. The CDR3 nucleotides read TGTGCCAGCAGCCAGGGTGACAGGGTAAAAGGAGAGACCCAGTACTTC.

J is TRBJ1-1 and V is TRBV30; D remains unclear. Trimming stripped 4 bases from V and 1 base from J, with 10 bases between. Germline values: CDR1 GTSNPN, CDR2 SVGIG (reference sequence). The CDR3 covers 13 residues. The CDR3 reads CAWTVTANTEAFF. The CDR3 DNA sequence: TGTGCCTGGACCGTAACAGCGAACACTGAAGCTTTCTTT. Combining the CDR3 with reference TRBV30 and TRBJ1-1 gives the whole variable domain SQTIHQWPATLVQPVGSPLSLECTVEGTSNPNLYWYRQAAGRGLQLLFYSVGIGQISSEVPQNLSASRPQDRQFILSSKKLLLSDSGFYLCAWTVTANTEAFFGQGTRLTVV.

The V call is TRBV5-1, the J call TRBJ2-5; D may be TRBD1 (6 bases). In germline, CDR1 is SGHRS, CDR2 YFSETQ. V was pared by 4 bases and J by 5 bases, with 18 bases between. The CDR3 is made up of 15 amino acids. For the CDR3, the DNA is TGCGCCAGCAGCAACCCCGCGGTGGGGGCTGAGACCCAGTACTTC. This codes for CASSNPAVGAETQYF.

V is TRBV4-1 and J is TRBJ1-5, with a tentative D call TRBD1 (6 bases). V lost 1 base, J lost 6 bases, and 19 bases lay in between. Per the germline V gene, CDR1 is MGHRA and CDR2 is YSYEKL. CDR3 length: 17 amino acids. CDR3 loop: CASSQAKQGPRSQPQHF. Written as DNA, the CDR3 is TGCGCCAGCAGCCAAGCAAAACAGGGCCCCCGTAGTCAGCCCCAGCATTTT.

The chain joins TRBV19 to TRBJ2-7, with D possibly TRBD1 on 6 matching bases. Looked up from germline, CDR1 is LNHDA and CDR2 is SQIVND (reference sequence). V was shortened by 5 bases and J by 4 bases, with 30 bases between the two germline ends. The CDR3 loop spans 19 amino acids. The CDR3 bases are TGTGCCAGTAGTCCCACAGGGCGGAGATCGAAGGGCGAAGGATACGAGCAGTACTTC. Protein sequence: CASSPTGRRSKGEGYEQYF.

This sequence joins TRBV6-5 and TRBJ2-1, with 8 bases fitting TRBD1. Losses at the gene ends were 2 bases for V and 8 bases for J; bases not matched to a gene: 11. This CDR3 has 16 amino acids. CDR1 MNHEY and CDR2 SVGAGI come from the germline V gene. CDR3 sequence reads: CASSYGGTGGVDEQFF. For the CDR3, the DNA is TGTGCCAGCAGTTACGGCGGCACAGGGGGTGTCGATGAGCAGTTCTTC.

The rearrangement uses TRBV7-8 and TRBJ2-5; tentatively, D is TRBD1 (5 bases). V lost 2 bases, J lost 5 bases, and 15 bases lay in between. Germline CDR1 SGHVS, CDR2 FQNEAQ. CDR3 length: 15 amino acids. The CDR3, as DNA: TGTGCCAGCAGCTTATACGACAGTAGGAGTGAGACCCAGTACTTC. Protein sequence: CASSLYDSRSETQYF.

J is TRBJ2-2 and V is TRBV18, with 8 bases that match TRBD1. CDR3 length: 16 amino acids. J lost 4 bases, V lost 5 bases, and 9 bases had no gene match. CDR1 KGHSH and CDR2 LQKENI come from the germline V gene. CDR3 region: CASSSTTGVSTGELFF. CDR3 bases: TGTGCCAGCTCATCCACGACAGGGGTGAGCACCGGGGAGCTGTTTTTT.

V and J are TRBV11-2 and TRBJ2-7; D tentatively fits TRBD1 or TRBD2 (5 bases each). V was cut by 0 bases and J by 2 bases, with 11 bases left in between. CDR3 length: 15 amino acids. Germline assignment: CDR1 SGHAT and CDR2 FQNNGV. DNA for the CDR3: TGTGCCAGCAGCTTAGACCGGGGACGGCCCTACGAGCAGTACTTC. Its translation is CASSLDRGRPYEQYF.

The chain uses TRBV5-6 and TRBJ2-7; 11 bases fit TRBD2. The CDR3 runs 16 residues. Trimming took 2 bases from V and 3 from J; bases not matched to a gene: 7. Germline V lookup: CDR1 SGHDT, CDR2 YYEEEE. As DNA, the CDR3 is TGTGCCAGCAGCTTCCGAGGGACTAGCGGCCTCTACGAGCAGTACTTC. Amino acid sequence: CASSFRGTSGLYEQYF.

The V call is TRBV5-1, the J call TRBJ1-6, with TRBD1 matching 10 bases. V lost 2 bases to trimming and J lost 9 bases; unmatched junction nucleotides: 5. Germline CDR1 is SGHRS and CDR2 is YFSETQ. The CDR3 totals 15 residues. CDR3 sequence (DNA): TGCGCCAGCAGCTTTATGGGACAGGGGAGTTCACCCCTCCACTTT. It codes for CASSFMGQGSSPLHF.

The chain employs TRBV11-2 and TRBJ2-7, with 9 bases that match TRBD2. Germline V gene lookup returns CDR1 SGHAT and CDR2 FQNNGV. CDR3 size: 18 residues. V dropped 0 bases and J dropped 1; count of bases not matched to a gene: 10. The CDR3 spells CASSLDRWDLAGSYEQYF. CDR3 DNA sequence: TGTGCCAGCAGCTTAGATCGGTGGGATCTAGCGGGATCCTACGAGCAGTACTTC.

The J gene is TRBJ1-6, the V gene TRBV9; no firm D call. CDR3 length: 14 amino acids. Germline CDR1 reads SGDLS; CDR2 reads YYNGEE. V dropped 0 bases and J dropped 0 bases, with 1 base sitting between them. The chain's CDR3 is CASSVASYNSPLHF. The CDR3 coding sequence is TGTGCCAGCAGCGTAGCCTCCTATAATTCACCCCTCCACTTT.